The 10 T cell receptor beta chains presented below share a single source sample, sequenced in a study of identical twins. TCRdb redid the calling of the 5' RACE reads with MiXCR, one entry per CDR3 protein. The sample records some 600,000 distinct CDR3 sequences, less than 9% being singletons. The sample also formed part of further work on yellow fever vaccine responses in identical twins.

The sample consisted of PBMCs. The origin of the receptors is a woman under 30 in good health.

The sample holds a few counts of this clonotype. CDR3 coding DNA: TGTGCCAGCAGCTCCGCCCCCCTAGGTGAGCAGTTCTTC. Its translation is CASSSAPLGEQFF. The gene calls are TRBV7-8 and TRBJ2-1, with D uncertain. Germline assignment: CDR1 SGHVS and CDR2 FQNEAQ. The V and J ends lost 4 bases and 9 bases respectively, with 13 bases between them. The CDR3 loop spans 13 amino acids. Variable domain in full (rest from reference TRBV7-8 and TRBJ2-1): GAGVSQSPRYKVAKRGQDVALRCDPISGHVSLFWYQQALGQGPEFLTYFQNEAQLDKSGLPSDRFFAERPEGSVSTLKIQRTQQEDSAVYLCASSSAPLGEQFFGPGTRLTVL.

Here the CDR3 reads CASRERHGAGNEQFF. The CDR3 region has the DNA TGTGCCAGCAGGGAGCGGCACGGGGCGGGGAATGAGCAGTTCTTC. This chain connects TRBV2 to TRBJ2-1, with D perhaps matching TRBD2 (6 bases). CDR1 is SNHLY and CDR2 is FYNNEI in the germline V gene. The ends were cut back, 6 bases at V and 7 bases at J, with 19 bases in the middle. This CDR3 is built from 15 residues. Based on the CDR3 plus reference TRBV2 and TRBJ2-1, the full variable domain is EPEVTQTPSHQVTQMGQEVILRCVPISNHLYFYWYRQILGQKVEFLVSFYNNEISEKSEIFDDQFSVERPDGSNFTLKIRSTKLEDSAMYFCASRERHGAGNEQFFGPGTRLTVL.

V usage is TRBV7-9 and J usage is TRBJ1-1; TRBD1 agrees at 8 bases. Germline V lookup: CDR1 SEHNR, CDR2 FQNEAQ (reference sequence). V dropped 0 bases and J dropped 5; count of bases not matched to a gene: 11. CDR3 length: 17 residues. The CDR3 loop reads CASSLAIFDRGGTEAFF. CDR3 coding DNA: TGTGCCAGCAGCTTAGCGATCTTCGACAGGGGAGGGACTGAAGCTTTCTTT.

The chain is built from TRBV6-1 and TRBJ2-5; no firm D call. Germline CDR1 is MNHNS and CDR2 is SASEGT. This CDR3 has 13 residues. The V end lost 6 bases, the J end lost 2 bases, and 10 bases lay between the germline ends. CDR3 coding DNA: TGTGCCAGCAGATCGTGGGTTCAAGAGACCCAGTACTTC. The encoded protein is CASRSWVQETQYF.

V is TRBV20-1 and J is TRBJ1-6; 8 nucleotides align to TRBD1. The junction had 5 bases not matched to a gene; V was cut back by 1 base and J by 0 bases. Germline V gene lookup returns CDR1 DFQATT and CDR2 SNEGSKA (reference sequence). The CDR3 extends over 17 amino acids. The CDR3 spells CSARGQGASSYNSPLHF. The CDR3 nucleotides read TGCAGTGCTAGAGGGCAGGGGGCGAGCTCCTATAATTCACCCCTCCACTTT.

The J gene is TRBJ2-1, the V gene TRBV20-1, with 11 bases that match TRBD2. V lost 6 bases to trimming and J lost 6 bases; unmatched junction nucleotides: 10. From germline, CDR1 is DFQATT and CDR2 SNEGSKA (reference sequence). The CDR3 is 15 residues long. DNA of the CDR3: TGCAGTGCGCCGAGACTAGCGGGATTTAGCAATGAGCAGTTCTTC. This sequence encodes CSAPRLAGFSNEQFF.

This clonotype has ten or more counts. The CDR3 sequence is CSVEAAIAGGPDTQYF. CDR3 coding DNA: TGCAGCGTTGAAGCCGCGATAGCGGGGGGACCAGATACGCAGTATTTT. This rearrangement joins TRBV29-1 to TRBJ2-3, with 10 bases that match TRBD2. Germline CDR1 and CDR2: SQVTM and ANQGSEA. The CDR3 is made up of 16 amino acids. The ends lost 1 base at V and 4 bases at J; junction bases unmatched: 8.

This clonotype occurred many times. V gene TRBV14 combines with J gene TRBJ2-7; no clear D. Germline V gene lookup returns CDR1 SGHDN and CDR2 FVKESK. This CDR3 region has 12 residues. Trimming removed 2 bases at V and 5 bases at J, with 7 bases between. The chain's CDR3 is CASSQRRNEQYF. The CDR3 region has the DNA TGTGCCAGCAGCCAAAGAAGGAACGAGCAGTACTTC.

A few counts support this clonotype. The chain is built from TRBV2 and TRBJ2-3, with TRBD2 identical over 11 bases. This CDR3 contains 15 residues. The germline gives CDR1 SNHLY, CDR2 FYNNEI. Here the CDR3 DNA reads TGTGCTAGTGCTAGCGGGAGGCCCAGCACAGATACGCAGTATTTT. Its protein product is CASASGRPSTDTQYF.

This clonotype was observed a handful of times. The V gene is TRBV29-1, the J gene TRBJ2-3; 11 bases fit TRBD2. This CDR3 has 14 amino acids. V dropped 5 bases and J dropped 4; count of bases not matched to a gene: 5. In germline, CDR1 is SQVTM, CDR2 ANQGSEA. CDR3: CSVLSGGASDTQYF. In DNA, the CDR3 is TGCAGCGTTCTTAGCGGGGGGGCGTCAGATACGCAGTATTTT.